Following are 13 T cell receptor beta chains from one sample sequenced in a study of blood T cell repertoires in COVID-19. TCRdb's table, derived via immunoSEQ multiplex PCR, lists solely in-frame clones and lacks some. Seen here are about 160,000 clones, about 86% observed once, and the top ten hold about 3.5%. Material for sequencing was peripheral blood. These TCRs come from a man between 70 and 80 years old with acute or convalescent COVID-19.

There are a few counts of this clone. The rearrangement uses TRBV6-2 or TRBV6-3 and TRBJ1-1, with D unresolved. Germline values: CDR1 MNHEY, CDR2 SVGEGT. V was clipped by 7 bases and J by 5 bases, with 17 bases between them. This CDR3 has 14 amino acids. CDR3 protein: CASTPSPLWTEAFF. CDR3 nucleotide sequence: TGTGCCAGCACCCCAAGCCCCCTATGGACTGAAGCTTTCTTT.

V and J are TRBV28 and TRBJ1-6; a weak D match, TRBD1 (5 bases). Trimming left V 5 bases short and J 0 bases short, with 11 bases between. The length of the CDR3 is 16 residues. CDR1 is MDHEN, CDR2 SYDVKM, per germline. The CDR3 region is CASSGTDSSYNSPLHF. The CDR3 DNA sequence: TGTGCCAGCAGTGGGACTGATAGCTCCTATAATTCACCCCTCCACTTT.

CDR3 sequence: CASSLAGGRTGNLPYGYTF. The CDR3 DNA sequence: TGTGCCAGCAGCTTAGCAGGGGGTAGGACAGGGAATCTCCCTTATGGCTACACCTTC. The V gene is TRBV7-9, the J gene TRBJ1-2; 8 positions match TRBD1. The CDR3 is 19 residues long. Trimming removed 0 bases from V and 5 bases from J; junction bases left unmatched: 17. Germline CDR1 reads SEHNR; CDR2 reads FQNEAQ (reference sequence).

The chain recombines TRBV15 with TRBJ2-1, with D unresolved. Germline CDR1 reads LNHNV; CDR2 reads YYDKDF (reference sequence). V lost 4 bases, J lost 8 bases, and 9 bases lay in between. The CDR3 covers 12 residues. CDR3 DNA sequence: TGTGCCACCAGCAATAGAAGCGATGAGCAGTTCTTC. It codes for CATSNRSDEQFF.

V is TRBV27 and J is TRBJ1-5; 9 bases align to TRBD1. CDR1 is MNHEY, CDR2 SMNVEV, per germline (reference sequence). Unmatched junction bases numbered 7, after V lost 4 bases and J lost 6 bases. CDR3 size: 15 residues. The CDR3 here is CASSSTTGGSQPQHF. The CDR3 DNA follows: TGTGCCAGCAGTTCCACGACAGGGGGGAGTCAGCCCCAGCATTTT.

This rearrangement joins TRBV6-5 to TRBJ2-2; D is unclear. The CDR3 loop spans 13 amino acids. The germline V gene encodes CDR1 MNHEY and CDR2 SVGAGI. Trimming took off 6 bases at V and 3 bases at J, with 8 bases between the two ends. This CDR3 is CASSPEYTGELFF. In DNA, the CDR3 is TGTGCCAGCAGCCCCGAGTACACCGGGGAGCTGTTTTTT.

The V call is TRBV20-1, the J call TRBJ1-5; 9 bases line up with TRBD1. There are 16 residues in the CDR3. V lost 3 bases, J lost 0 bases, and 6 bases stayed unmatched. Germline loops: CDR1 DFQATT, CDR2 SNEGSKA (reference sequence). The CDR3 region is CSASHTGGPSNQPQHF. The CDR3, as DNA: TGCAGTGCTAGTCATACAGGGGGCCCTAGCAATCAGCCCCAGCATTTT.

The chain combines TRBV14 with TRBJ1-2; D is perhaps TRBD1 (5 bases). V was trimmed by 1 base and J by 7 bases, leaving 13 bases between them. Looked up from germline, CDR1 is SGHDN and CDR2 is FVKESK. The CDR3 sequence is 14 residues long. CDR3 nucleotide sequence: TGTGCCAGCAGCCAAGTTCAGGGCCTCAGTGGCTACACCTTC. Amino acids: CASSQVQGLSGYTF.

This chain uses TRBV5-4 with TRBJ2-3; D is ambiguous. CDR3 length equals 12 residues. Trimming left V 0 bases short and J 6 bases short, with 5 bases between. The germline V gene encodes CDR1 SGHNT and CDR2 YYREEE (reference sequence). The CDR3 bases are TGTGCCAGCAGCTTGGACGAGGATACGCAGTATTTT. Translating gives CASSLDEDTQYF.

The chain uses TRBV5-6 and TRBJ2-1, with 9 bases fitting TRBD2. V gave up 2 bases and J gave up 4 bases; unmatched junction bases: 4. The CDR3 covers 15 residues. The V gene's germline CDR1 is SGHDT and CDR2 YYEEEE. In nucleotides, the CDR3 is TGTGCCAGCAGCTTAAGAGCGGGAGGTTACAATGAGCAGTTCTTC. This gives the protein CASSLRAGGYNEQFF.

The rearrangement uses TRBV5-1 and TRBJ2-2; 8 positions match TRBD1. Trimming took 4 bases from V and 1 from J; bases not matched to a gene: 3. Germline V gene data show CDR1 as SGHRS and CDR2 as YFSETQ. The CDR3 runs to 15 residues. CDR3 DNA sequence: TGCGCCAGCAGCCAGGGACAGGTGAACACCGGGGAGCTGTTTTTT. It codes for CASSQGQVNTGELFF.

The chain has TRBV7-2 and TRBJ1-4; TRBD1 agrees at 9 bases. Germline values: CDR1 SGHTA, CDR2 FQGNSA. The CDR3 extends over 15 amino acids. Germline trimming cut 5 bases from V and 6 bases from J; bases unmatched to any gene: 7. The CDR3 DNA is TGTGCCAGCAGCGCCCCGGGACAGGGTTATGAAAAACTGTTTTTT. Translating gives CASSAPGQGYEKLFF.

The V and J genes are TRBV18 and TRBJ2-1, with 10 bases that match TRBD2. The CDR3 consists of 15 residues. The germline V gene encodes CDR1 KGHSH and CDR2 LQKENI. V was pared by 6 bases and J by 10 bases, with 12 bases of the junction left unmatched. The CDR3 DNA reads as TGTGCCAGCTCCCCCCCTAGCGGGAGCCAAAGGGAGCAGTTCTTC. It specifies CASSPPSGSQREQFF.